In this sample, the clone carrying this T cell receptor beta chain turned up many times. Its antigen is currently unknown. The data originate from a study of breast tumors, draining lymph nodes, adjacent tissues. TCRdb ran MiXCR on the multiplex PCR reads and lists one entry per CDR3 protein. The data show some 150,000 distinct CDR3 sequences, with about 30% seen just once and 3.8% held by the top ten. Study conclusions and caveats: The data were judged consistent with most tumor T cells coming from lymph node and expanding in tumor. Tumor T cell lymph node origin was a supported hypothesis, not proven.

Axillary draining lymph nodes of breast cancer patients supplied the node samples. The germline V and J ends were trimmed by 4 bases and 0 bases, with 10 bases remaining between them. This CDR3 spans 14 amino acids. Germline V gene sequence: CDR1 SGHTS, CDR2 YDEGEE. The sample taken for sequencing was axillary lymph node tissue. This clonotype was sampled from a female donor with breast cancer. Some clones in this sample may be carry-over from other donors' samples. The chain uses TRBV5-8 and TRBJ2-5, with D perhaps matching TRBD1 (5 bases). This CDR3 reads CASSTTGDQETQYF. DNA of the CDR3: TGTGCCAGCAGCACAACAGGAGACCAAGAGACCCAGTACTTC. The variable domain in full, completed from reference TRBV5-8 and TRBJ2-5, reads EAGVTQSPTHLIKTRGQQATLRCSPISGHTSVYWYQQALGLGLQFLLWYDEGEERNRGNFPPRFSGRQFPNYSSELNVNALELEDSALYLCASSTTGDQETQYFGPGTRLLVL.